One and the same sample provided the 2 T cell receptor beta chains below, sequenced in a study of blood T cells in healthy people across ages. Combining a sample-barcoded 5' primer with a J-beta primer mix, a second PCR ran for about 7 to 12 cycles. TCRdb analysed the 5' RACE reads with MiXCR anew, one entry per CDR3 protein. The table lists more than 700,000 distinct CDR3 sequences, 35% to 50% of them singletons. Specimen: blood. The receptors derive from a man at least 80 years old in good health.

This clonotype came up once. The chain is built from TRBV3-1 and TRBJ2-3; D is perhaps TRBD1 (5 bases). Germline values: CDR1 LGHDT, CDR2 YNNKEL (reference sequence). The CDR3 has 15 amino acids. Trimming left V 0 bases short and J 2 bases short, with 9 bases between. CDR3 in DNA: TGTGCCAGCAGCCAAGATCCCAGGGTCACAGATACGCAGTATTTT. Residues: CASSQDPRVTDTQYF.

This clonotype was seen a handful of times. The CDR3 DNA is TGCAGTGCTAGAGATCTGGGATTGTTGCGCGATGAGCAGTTCTTC. Its protein is CSARDLGLLRDEQFF. The chain uses TRBV20-1 and TRBJ2-1; D gene ambiguous. Germline assignment: CDR1 DFQATT and CDR2 SNEGSKA (reference sequence). The CDR3 consists of 15 residues. The ends were cut back, 0 bases at V and 8 bases at J, with 17 bases in the middle.